This T cell receptor (beta chain) appears in the sequencing data of a study of T cell changes during pregnancy in multiple sclerosis. Using immunoSEQ multiplex PCR, the repertoire was profiled, and TCRdb retains in-frame clones only, with some absent. There are roughly 35,000 clones in the sample; roughly 92% occur only once, and roughly 1.2% lies in the top ten. The V end lost 5 bases, the J end lost 15 bases, and 8 bases lay between the germline ends. This CDR3 has 8 amino acids. The germline V gene encodes CDR1 DFQATT and CDR2 SNEGSKA (reference sequence). The chain uses TRBV20-1 and TRBJ2-1; D remains unclear. This TCR was sampled from a female donor with multiple sclerosis, enrolled in a pregnancy study. The specimen was PBMCs (not recorded whether the cells were cultured). Written as DNA, the CDR3 is TGCAGTGCTCCCGGTCCGTTCTTC. It encodes CSAPGPFF.